This T cell receptor beta chain was recovered during a study of immune evolution from preneoplasia to lung adenocarcinoma. Study results and limitations: KRAS-mutant nodules had the highest T cell clonality.

Per the germline V gene, CDR1 is MNHEY and CDR2 is SMNVEV (reference sequence). The CDR3 runs 16 residues. Comments on this clone: Its antigen remains unidentified.

This table comes from immunoSEQ multiplex PCR, and its TCRdb copy is limited to in-frame clones, with some not included. The sample lists 11,000 to 15,000 clones; 85% were seen once. This TCR derives from a donor at least 70 years old with lung adenocarcinoma. Sequencing used FFPE lung adenocarcinoma in situ tissue. The chain has TRBV27 and TRBJ2-5; 7 bases align to TRBD2. Matching the DNA end better, TRBJ2-7 makes the J call doubtful. CDR3 DNA: TGTGCCAGCAGTTCTCCCTTAGCGGGTATGGCCTACGAGCAGTACTTC. Translated: CASSSPLAGMAYEQYF.